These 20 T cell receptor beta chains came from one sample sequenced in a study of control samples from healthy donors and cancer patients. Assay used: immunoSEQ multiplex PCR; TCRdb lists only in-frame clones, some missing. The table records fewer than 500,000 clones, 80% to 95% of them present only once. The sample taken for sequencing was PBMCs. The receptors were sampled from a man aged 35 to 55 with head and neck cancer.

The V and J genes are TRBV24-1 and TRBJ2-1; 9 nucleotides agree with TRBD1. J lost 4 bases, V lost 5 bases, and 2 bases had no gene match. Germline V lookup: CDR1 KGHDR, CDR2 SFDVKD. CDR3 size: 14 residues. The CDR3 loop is CATSAGTGYNEQFF. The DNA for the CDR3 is TGTGCCACCAGTGCAGGGACAGGGTACAATGAGCAGTTCTTC.

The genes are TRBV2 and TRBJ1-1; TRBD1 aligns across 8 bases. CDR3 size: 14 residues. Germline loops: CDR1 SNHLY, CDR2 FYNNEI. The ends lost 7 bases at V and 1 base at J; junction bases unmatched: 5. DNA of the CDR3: TGTGCCAGCATATCGGACAGGGCGAACACTGAAGCTTTCTTT. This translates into CASISDRANTEAFF.

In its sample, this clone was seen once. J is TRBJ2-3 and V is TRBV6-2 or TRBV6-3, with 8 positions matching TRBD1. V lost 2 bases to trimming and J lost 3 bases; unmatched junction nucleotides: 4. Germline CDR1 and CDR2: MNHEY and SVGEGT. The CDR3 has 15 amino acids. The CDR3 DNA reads TGTGCCAGCAGTTACGGACAGGGACTTACAGATACGCAGTATTTT. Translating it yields CASSYGQGLTDTQYF.

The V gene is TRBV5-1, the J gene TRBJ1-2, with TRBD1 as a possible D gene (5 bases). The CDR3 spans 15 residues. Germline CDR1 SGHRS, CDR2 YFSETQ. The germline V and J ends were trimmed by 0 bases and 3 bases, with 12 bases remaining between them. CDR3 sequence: CASSLDTDNYYGYTF. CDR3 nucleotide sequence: TGCGCCAGCAGCTTGGATACGGACAACTACTATGGCTACACCTTC.

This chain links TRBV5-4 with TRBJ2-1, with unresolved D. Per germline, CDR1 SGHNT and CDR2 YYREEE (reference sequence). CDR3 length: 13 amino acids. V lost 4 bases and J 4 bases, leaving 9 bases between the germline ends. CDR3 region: CASSPAGYNEQFF. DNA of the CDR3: TGTGCCAGCAGCCCCGCCGGGTACAATGAGCAGTTCTTC.

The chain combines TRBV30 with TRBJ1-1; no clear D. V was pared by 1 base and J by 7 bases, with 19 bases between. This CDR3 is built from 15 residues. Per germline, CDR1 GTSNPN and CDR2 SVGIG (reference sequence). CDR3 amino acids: CAWSAQSTAANEAFF. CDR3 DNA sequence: TGTGCCTGGAGTGCACAATCAACGGCCGCGAATGAAGCTTTCTTT.

In DNA form, the CDR3 reads TGTGCCAGCAGTTTGATGATCCTTAGTAATGAAAAACTGTTTTTT. It encodes CASSLMILSNEKLFF. The chain combines TRBV5-4 with TRBJ1-4; D unclear. The CDR3 is made up of 15 amino acids. V lost 5 bases and J 4 bases, leaving 15 bases between the germline ends. Germline V gene lookup returns CDR1 SGHNT and CDR2 YYREEE (reference sequence).

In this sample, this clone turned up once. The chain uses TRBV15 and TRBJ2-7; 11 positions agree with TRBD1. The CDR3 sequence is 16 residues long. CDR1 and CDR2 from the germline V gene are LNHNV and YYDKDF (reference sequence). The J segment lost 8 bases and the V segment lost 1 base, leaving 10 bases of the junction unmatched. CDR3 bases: TGTGCCACCAGCAGAGTAGGGGTAGGACAGGGGGCCAAGCAGTACTTC. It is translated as CATSRVGVGQGAKQYF.

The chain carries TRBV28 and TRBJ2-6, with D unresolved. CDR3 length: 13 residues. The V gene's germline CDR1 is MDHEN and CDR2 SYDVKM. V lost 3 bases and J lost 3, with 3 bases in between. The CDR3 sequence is CASSLVGANVLTF. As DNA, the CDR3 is TGTGCCAGCAGTTTGGTTGGGGCCAACGTCCTGACTTTC.

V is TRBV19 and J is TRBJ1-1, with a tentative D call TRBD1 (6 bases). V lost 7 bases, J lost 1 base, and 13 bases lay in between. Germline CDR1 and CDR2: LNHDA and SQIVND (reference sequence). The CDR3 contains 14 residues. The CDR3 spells CASNPGQTNTEAFF. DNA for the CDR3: TGTGCCAGTAATCCGGGACAAACGAACACTGAAGCTTTCTTT.

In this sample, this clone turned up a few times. The CDR3 DNA is TGCGCCAGCAGGTCGAGCAGCGGGAGGACCGGGGAGCTGTTTTTT. Its translation is CASRSSSGRTGELFF. This chain joins TRBV10-1 and TRBJ2-2; 9 bases are a match to TRBD2. Germline V gene sequence: CDR1 WNHNN, CDR2 SYGVQD (reference sequence). The junction had 7 bases not matched to a gene; V was cut back by 6 bases and J by 5 bases. The CDR3 is made up of 15 amino acids.

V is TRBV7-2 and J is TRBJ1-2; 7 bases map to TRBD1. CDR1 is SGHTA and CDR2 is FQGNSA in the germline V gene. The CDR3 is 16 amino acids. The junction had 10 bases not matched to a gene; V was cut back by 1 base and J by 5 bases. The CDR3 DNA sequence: TGTGCCAGCAGCTTAGGACGAGGGACAGCAGTATATGGCTACACCTTC. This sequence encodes CASSLGRGTAVYGYTF.

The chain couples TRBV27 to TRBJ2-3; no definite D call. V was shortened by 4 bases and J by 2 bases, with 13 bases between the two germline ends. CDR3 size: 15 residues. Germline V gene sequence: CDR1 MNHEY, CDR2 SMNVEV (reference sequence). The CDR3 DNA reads TGTGCCAGCAGTTCCAATATGGACCCCACAGATACGCAGTATTTT. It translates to CASSSNMDPTDTQYF.

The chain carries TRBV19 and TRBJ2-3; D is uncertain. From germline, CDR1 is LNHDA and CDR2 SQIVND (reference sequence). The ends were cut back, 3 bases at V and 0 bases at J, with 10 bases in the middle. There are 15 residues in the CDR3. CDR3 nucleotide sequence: TGTGCCAGTAGTATTATGTCGACTAGCACAGATACGCAGTATTTT. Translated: CASSIMSTSTDTQYF.

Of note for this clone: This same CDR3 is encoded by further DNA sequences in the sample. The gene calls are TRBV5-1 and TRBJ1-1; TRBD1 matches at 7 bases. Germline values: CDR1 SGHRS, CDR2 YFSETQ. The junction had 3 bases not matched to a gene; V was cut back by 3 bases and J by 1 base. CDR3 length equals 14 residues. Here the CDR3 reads CASSSGTANTEAFF. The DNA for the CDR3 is TGCGCCAGCAGCTCAGGGACAGCGAACACTGAAGCTTTCTTT.

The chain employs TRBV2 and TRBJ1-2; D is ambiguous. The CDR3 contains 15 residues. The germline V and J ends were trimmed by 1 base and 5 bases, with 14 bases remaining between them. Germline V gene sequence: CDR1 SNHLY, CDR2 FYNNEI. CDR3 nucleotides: TGTGCCAGCAGTGAAGTCGAACGACATTTATATGGCTACACCTTC. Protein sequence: CASSEVERHLYGYTF.

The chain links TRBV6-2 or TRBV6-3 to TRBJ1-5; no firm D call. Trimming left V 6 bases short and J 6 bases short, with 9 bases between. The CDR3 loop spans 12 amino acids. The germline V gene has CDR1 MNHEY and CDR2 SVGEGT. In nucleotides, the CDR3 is TGTGCCAGCAGCGGCCTGGGTCAGCCCCAGCATTTT. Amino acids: CASSGLGQPQHF.

The CDR3 nucleotides are TGTGCCAGCAGCTTAGATCGGTGGGGGTTCAGCACAGATACGCAGTATTTT. This gives the protein CASSLDRWGFSTDTQYF. The chain carries TRBV11-3 and TRBJ2-3; D may be TRBD1 or TRBD2 (5 bases each). Looked up from germline, CDR1 is SGHNT and CDR2 is YENEEA. The CDR3 totals 17 residues. Trimming took 0 bases from V and 0 from J, leaving 13 bases between them.

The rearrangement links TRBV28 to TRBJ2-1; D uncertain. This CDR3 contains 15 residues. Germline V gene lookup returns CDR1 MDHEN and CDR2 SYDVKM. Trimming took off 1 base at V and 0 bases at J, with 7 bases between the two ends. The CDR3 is CASSLFQSSYNEQFF. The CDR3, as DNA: TGTGCCAGCAGTTTATTTCAGAGCTCCTACAATGAGCAGTTCTTC.

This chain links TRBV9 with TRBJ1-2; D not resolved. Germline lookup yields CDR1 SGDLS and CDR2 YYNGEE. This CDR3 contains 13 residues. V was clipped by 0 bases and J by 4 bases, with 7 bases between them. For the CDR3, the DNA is TGTGCCAGCAGCGTAGGTGGGATCTATGGCTACACCTTC. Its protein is CASSVGGIYGYTF.